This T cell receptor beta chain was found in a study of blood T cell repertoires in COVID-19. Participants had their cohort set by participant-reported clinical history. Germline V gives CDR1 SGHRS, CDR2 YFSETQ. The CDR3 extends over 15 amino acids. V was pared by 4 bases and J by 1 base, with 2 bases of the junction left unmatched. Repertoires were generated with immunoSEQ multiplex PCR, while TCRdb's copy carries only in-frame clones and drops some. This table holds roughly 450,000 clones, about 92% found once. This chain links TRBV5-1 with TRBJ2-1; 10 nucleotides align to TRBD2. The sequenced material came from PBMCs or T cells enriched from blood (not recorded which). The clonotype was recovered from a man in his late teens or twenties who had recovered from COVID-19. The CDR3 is CASSLSGGSYNEQFF. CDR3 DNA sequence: TGCGCCAGCAGCCTTAGCGGGGGGTCCTACAATGAGCAGTTCTTC.